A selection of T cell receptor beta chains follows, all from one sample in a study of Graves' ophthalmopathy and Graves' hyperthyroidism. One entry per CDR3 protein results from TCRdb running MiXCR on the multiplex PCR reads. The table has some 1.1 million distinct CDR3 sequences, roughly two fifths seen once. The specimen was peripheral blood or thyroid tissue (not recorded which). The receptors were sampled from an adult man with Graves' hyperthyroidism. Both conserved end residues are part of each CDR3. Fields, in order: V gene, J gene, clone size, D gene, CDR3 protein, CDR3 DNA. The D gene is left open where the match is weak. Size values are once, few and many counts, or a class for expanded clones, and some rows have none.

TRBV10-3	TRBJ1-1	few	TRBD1	CAISDRVDTEAFF	TGTGCCATCAGCGACAGGGTGGACACTGAAGCTTTCTTT
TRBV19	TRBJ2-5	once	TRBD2	CASSTRLAGGETQYF	TGTGCCAGTAGTACGCGACTAGCGGGAGGGGAGACCCAGTACTTC
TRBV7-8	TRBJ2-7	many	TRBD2	CASSPTGTSGGQYF	TGTGCCAGCAGCCCAACAGGGACTAGCGGAGGCCAGTACTTC
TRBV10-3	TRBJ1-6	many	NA	CAIRTGLAYNSPLHF	TGTGCCATCAGAACAGGGCTGGCCTATAATTCACCCCTCCACTTT
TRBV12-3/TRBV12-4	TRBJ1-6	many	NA	CASYGFQTLHF	TGTGCCAGCTATGGGTTTCAGACCCTCCACTTT
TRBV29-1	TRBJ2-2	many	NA	CSVTRTVANTGELFF	TGCAGCGTTACGAGGACAGTTGCGAACACCGGGGAGCTGTTTTTT
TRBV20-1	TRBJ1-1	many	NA	CSARLEAEAFF	TGCAGTGCTAGACTTGAGGCTGAAGCTTTCTTT
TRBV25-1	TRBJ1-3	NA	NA	CASSYSGAGVPGNTIYF	TGTGCCAGCAGTTACTCGGGTGCCGGGGTTCCTGGAAACACCATATATTTT
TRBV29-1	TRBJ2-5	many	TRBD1	CSVTGTAETQYF	TGCAGCGTAACCGGGACAGCGGAGACCCAGTACTTC
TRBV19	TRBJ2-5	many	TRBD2	CASSREWTSRKETQYF	TGTGCCAGTAGTAGAGAGTGGACTAGCAGGAAAGAGACCCAGTACTTC
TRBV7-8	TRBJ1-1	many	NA	CASSKGKNTEAFF	TGTGCCAGCAGCAAGGGGAAGAACACTGAAGCTTTCTTT
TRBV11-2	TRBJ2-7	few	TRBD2	CASRPTSGANEQYF	TGTGCCAGCAGGCCAACTAGCGGGGCCAACGAGCAGTACTTC
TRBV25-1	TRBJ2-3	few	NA	CASSEFWGTDTQYF	TGTGCCAGCAGTGAATTCTGGGGAACAGATACGCAGTATTTT
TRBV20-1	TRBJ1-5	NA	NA	CSARTVNQPQHF	TGCAGTGCCAGGACAGTTAATCAGCCCCAGCATTTT
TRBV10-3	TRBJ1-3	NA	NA	CASSYGRTGNTIYF	TGTGCCAGCAGTTACGGGAGGACTGGAAACACCATATATTTT
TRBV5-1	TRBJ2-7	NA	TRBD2	CASSQTSGTIYEQYF	TGCGCCAGCAGCCAGACTAGCGGGACGATCTACGAGCAGTACTTC
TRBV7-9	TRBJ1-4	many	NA	CATPTGDRNEKLFF	TGTGCCACCCCGACGGGGGATAGGAATGAAAAACTGTTTTTT
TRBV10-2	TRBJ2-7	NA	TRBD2	CASTGGAPRYEQYF	TGCGCCAGCACGGGGGGGGCCCCGAGGTACGAGCAGTACTTC
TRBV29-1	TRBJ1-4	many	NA	CSVEEGGFGEKLFF	TGCAGCGTTGAAGAGGGGGGGTTCGGTGAAAAACTGTTTTTT
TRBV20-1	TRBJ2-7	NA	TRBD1	CSAGKPGQLYEQYF	TGCAGTGCCGGAAAACCGGGACAGCTCTACGAGCAGTACTTC
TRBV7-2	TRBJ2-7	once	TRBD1	CASSPLGQGVEQYF	TGTGCCAGCAGCCCATTAGGACAGGGGGTCGAGCAGTACTTC
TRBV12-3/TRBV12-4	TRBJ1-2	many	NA	CASRAPSGLHTF	TGTGCCAGCAGGGCCCCCTCAGGTCTCCACACCTTC
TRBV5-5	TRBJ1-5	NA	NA	CASSLYSSNDQPQHF	TGTGCCAGCAGCTTGTACTCAAGTAACGATCAGCCCCAGCATTTT
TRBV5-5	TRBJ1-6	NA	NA	CASSGGMGSPLHF	TGTGCCAGCAGCGGGGGTATGGGGTCACCCCTCCACTTT
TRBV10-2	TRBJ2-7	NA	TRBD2	CASNQKSASGRNEQYF	TGCGCCAGCAACCAAAAGTCGGCTAGCGGGAGGAACGAGCAGTACTTC
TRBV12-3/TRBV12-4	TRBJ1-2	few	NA	CASSPRQPNYGYTF	TGTGCCAGCAGTCCCCGACAGCCTAACTATGGCTACACCTTC
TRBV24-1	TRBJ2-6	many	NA	CATSDSPTSPSGANVLTF	TGTGCCACCAGTGATTCGCCGACAAGTCCCTCTGGGGCCAACGTCCTGACTTTC
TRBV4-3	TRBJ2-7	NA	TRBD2	CASSQRASSGVSYEQYF	TGCGCCAGCAGCCAGCGGGCGTCTAGCGGGGTTTCCTACGAGCAGTACTTC
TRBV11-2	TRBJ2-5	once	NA	CASLPTDSEETQYF	TGTGCCAGCCTACCGACCGATTCAGAAGAGACCCAGTACTTC
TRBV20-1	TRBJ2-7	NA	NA	CSARQVLGSQYF	TGCAGTGCTAGACAGGTGCTAGGTTCTCAGTACTTC
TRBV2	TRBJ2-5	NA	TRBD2	CASRVRGAGLAGGETQYF	TGTGCCAGCAGAGTAAGGGGGGCGGGACTAGCGGGAGGAGAGACCCAGTACTTC
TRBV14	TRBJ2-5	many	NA	CASSQLARGAQETQYF	TGTGCCAGCAGCCAACTAGCCCGAGGGGCCCAAGAGACCCAGTACTTC
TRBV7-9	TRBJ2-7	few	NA	CASSFFRGSSYEQYF	TGTGCCAGCAGTTTTTTTCGGGGGAGCTCCTACGAGCAGTACTTC
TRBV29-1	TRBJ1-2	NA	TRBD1	CSQETGRNGYTF	TGCAGCCAAGAGACAGGGCGGAATGGCTACACCTTC
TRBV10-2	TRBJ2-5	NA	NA	CASSFLTPLETQYF	TGCGCCAGCAGTTTCCTTACACCATTGGAGACCCAGTACTTC
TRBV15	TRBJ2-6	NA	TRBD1	CATSRQTGAGANVLTF	TGTGCCACCAGCAGGCAGACAGGGGCCGGGGCCAACGTCCTGACTTTC
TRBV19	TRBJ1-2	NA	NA	CASNSAAGGGYTF	TGTGCCAGTAACTCCGCCGCGGGAGGTGGCTACACCTTC
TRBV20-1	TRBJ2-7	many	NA	CSANPQAGRSYEQYF	TGCAGTGCTAACCCCCAGGCGGGAAGATCCTACGAGCAGTACTTC
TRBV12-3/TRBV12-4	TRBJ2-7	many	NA	CASSFAGVYEQYF	TGTGCCAGCAGTTTCGCCGGTGTTTACGAGCAGTACTTC
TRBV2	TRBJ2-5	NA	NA	CASSDGAWARETQYF	TGTGCCAGCAGTGATGGGGCCTGGGCTAGGGAGACCCAGTACTTC
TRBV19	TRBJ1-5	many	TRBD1	CASSTDRGRFPNQPQHF	TGTGCCAGTAGTACTGACAGGGGTAGGTTCCCGAATCAGCCCCAGCATTTT
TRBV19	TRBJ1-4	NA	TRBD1	CATATGMNEKLFF	TGTGCCACCGCGACAGGGATGAATGAAAAACTGTTTTTT
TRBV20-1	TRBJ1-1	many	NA	CSARVWGLGTEAFF	TGCAGTGCTAGAGTTTGGGGGCTAGGGACTGAAGCTTTCTTT
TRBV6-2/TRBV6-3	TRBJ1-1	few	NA	CASSYRSPARSGGAFF	TGTGCCAGCAGTTACCGCTCGCCTGCTAGATCCGGTGGAGCTTTCTTT
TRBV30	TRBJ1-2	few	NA	CAWSGPYGYTF	TGTGCCTGGAGTGGGCCCTATGGCTACACCTTC
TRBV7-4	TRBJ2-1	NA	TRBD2	CASSMRLAGGPGNEQFF	TGTGCCAGCAGCATGAGACTAGCGGGAGGGCCCGGCAATGAGCAGTTCTTC
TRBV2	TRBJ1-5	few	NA	CASSMLLGYQPQHF	TGTGCCAGCAGTATGCTACTCGGTTATCAGCCCCAGCATTTT
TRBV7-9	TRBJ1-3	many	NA	CASSTTGSGNTIYF	TGTGCCAGCAGCACCACAGGGTCTGGAAACACCATATATTTT
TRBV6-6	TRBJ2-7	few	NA	CASSFQEAYEQYF	TGTGCCAGCAGCTTCCAGGAGGCGTACGAGCAGTACTTC
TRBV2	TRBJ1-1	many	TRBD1	CASRRQGGETEAFF	TGTGCCAGCAGGAGACAGGGGGGGGAAACTGAAGCTTTCTTT
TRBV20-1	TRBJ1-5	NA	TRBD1	CSALWTGLRNQPQHF	TGCAGTGCTTTGTGGACAGGGCTTCGCAATCAGCCCCAGCATTTT
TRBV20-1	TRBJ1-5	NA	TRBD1	CSAPPGKGGGQPQHF	TGCAGTGCTCCACCGGGCAAAGGGGGCGGTCAGCCCCAGCATTTT
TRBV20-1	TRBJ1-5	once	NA	CSAQEQGPNQPQHF	TGCAGTGCTCAGGAACAGGGTCCCAATCAGCCCCAGCATTTT